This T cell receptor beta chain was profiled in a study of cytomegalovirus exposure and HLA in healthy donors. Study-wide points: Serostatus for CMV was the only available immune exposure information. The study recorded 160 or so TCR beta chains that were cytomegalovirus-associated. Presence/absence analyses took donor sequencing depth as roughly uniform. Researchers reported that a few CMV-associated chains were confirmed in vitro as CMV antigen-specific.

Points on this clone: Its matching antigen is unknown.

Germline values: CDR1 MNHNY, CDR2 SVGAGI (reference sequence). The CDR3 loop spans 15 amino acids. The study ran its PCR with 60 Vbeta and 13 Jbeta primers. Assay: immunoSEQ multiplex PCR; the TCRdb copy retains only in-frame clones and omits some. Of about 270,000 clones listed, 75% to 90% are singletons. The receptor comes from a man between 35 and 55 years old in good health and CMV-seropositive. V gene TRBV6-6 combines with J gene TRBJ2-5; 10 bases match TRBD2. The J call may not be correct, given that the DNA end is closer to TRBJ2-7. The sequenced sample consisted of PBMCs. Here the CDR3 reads CASSFERGGSYEQYF. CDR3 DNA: TGTGCCAGCAGTTTCGAGCGGGGGGGTTCCTACGAGCAGTACTTC.